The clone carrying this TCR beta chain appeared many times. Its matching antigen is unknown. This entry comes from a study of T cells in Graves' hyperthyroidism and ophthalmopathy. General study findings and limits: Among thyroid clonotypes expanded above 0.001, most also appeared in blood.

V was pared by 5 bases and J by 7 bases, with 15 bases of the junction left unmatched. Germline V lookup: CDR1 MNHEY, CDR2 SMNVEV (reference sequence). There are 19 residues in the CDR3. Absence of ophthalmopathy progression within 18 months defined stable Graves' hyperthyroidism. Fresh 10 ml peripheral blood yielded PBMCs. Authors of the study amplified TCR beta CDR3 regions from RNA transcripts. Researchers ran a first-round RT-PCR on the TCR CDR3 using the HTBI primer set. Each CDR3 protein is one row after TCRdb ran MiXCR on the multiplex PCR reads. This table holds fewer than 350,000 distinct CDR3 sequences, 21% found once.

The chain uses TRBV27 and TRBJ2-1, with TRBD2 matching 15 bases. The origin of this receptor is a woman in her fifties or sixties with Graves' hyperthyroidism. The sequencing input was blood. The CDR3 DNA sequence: TGTGCCAGCAGTCCATACACTCCGGGACTAGCGGGAGGATCGAATGAGCAGTTCTTC. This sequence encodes CASSPYTPGLAGGSNEQFF.